Each of the 29 T cell receptor beta chains below was sequenced from the same sample in a study of cytomegalovirus exposure and HLA in healthy donors. Sequencing was performed with immunoSEQ multiplex PCR; in TCRdb, only in-frame clones are kept and a portion is missing. The table lists more than 45,000 clones, 85% to 90% of them singletons, with about 16% in the top ten. Sequencing used PBMCs. All receptors come from a woman aged 18-29 years in good health and CMV-seronegative.

The chain has TRBV6-1 and TRBJ1-1, with TRBD1 identical over 7 bases. Germline V gene lookup returns CDR1 MNHNS and CDR2 SASEGT. V dropped 7 bases and J dropped 5; count of bases not matched to a gene: 7. This CDR3 is built from 13 residues. This chain's CDR3 is CASTPQGNTEAFF. In nucleotides, the CDR3 is TGTGCCAGCACTCCACAGGGGAATACTGAAGCTTTCTTT.

The chain links TRBV13 to TRBJ2-6; 7 nucleotides line up with TRBD1. This CDR3 contains 15 residues. From germline, CDR1 is PRHDT and CDR2 FYEKMQ (reference sequence). Trimming took 5 bases from V and 3 from J; bases not matched to a gene: 4. CDR3 region: CASSAQGDGANVLTF. CDR3 nucleotide sequence: TGTGCCAGCAGCGCCCAGGGGGATGGGGCCAACGTCCTGACTTTC.

The rearrangement joins TRBV28 to TRBJ1-4; 9 nucleotides line up with TRBD1. The CDR3 contains 19 residues. CDR1 and CDR2 from the germline V gene are MDHEN and SYDVKM. V was pared by 4 bases and J by 6 bases, with 18 bases of the junction left unmatched. The CDR3 protein is CASSSRTGVMAFADEKLFF. DNA of the CDR3: TGTGCCAGCAGTTCGAGGACAGGGGTTATGGCGTTTGCGGATGAAAAACTGTTTTTT.

In its sample, this clone was seen once. This chain uses TRBV7-3 with TRBJ2-5; 8 nucleotides line up with TRBD2. The germline CDR1 and CDR2 sequences are SGHTA and FQGTGA. This CDR3 has 15 amino acids. V was clipped by 2 bases and J by 5 bases; unmatched bases: 7. The DNA of the CDR3 is TGTGCCAGCAGCTTATCCAGCGGGAGTTGGGAGACCCAGTACTTC. It is translated as CASSLSSGSWETQYF.

This chain connects TRBV9 to TRBJ2-1; D not certain. CDR1 and CDR2 (germline): SGDLS, YYNGEE. V was shortened by 9 bases and J by 10 bases, with 14 bases between the two germline ends. This CDR3 contains 11 residues. CDR3 in amino acids: CATGNELEQFF. CDR3 nucleotides: TGTGCCACAGGAAATGAGCTCGAGCAGTTCTTC.

The chain combines TRBV30 with TRBJ1-6; 9 bases agree with TRBD1. This CDR3 comprises 14 residues. Germline loops: CDR1 GTSNPN, CDR2 SVGIG (reference sequence). V was clipped by 7 bases and J by 7 bases; unmatched bases: 8. In nucleotides, the CDR3 is TGTGCCTCTCTCTCCGGGACAGGGAATTCACCCCTCCACTTT. It encodes CASLSGTGNSPLHF.

This chain uses TRBV6-6 with TRBJ2-1; unclear D gene. Germline V CDR1 and CDR2: MNHNY, SVGAGI (reference sequence). V lost 4 bases and J lost 4, with 14 bases in between. The CDR3 extends over 15 amino acids. CDR3 residues: CASSSETAVYNEQFF. The DNA for the CDR3 is TGTGCCAGCAGTTCTGAGACGGCGGTGTACAATGAGCAGTTCTTC.

This chain joins TRBV6-5 and TRBJ2-1; TRBD1 agrees at 11 bases. Per germline, CDR1 MNHEY and CDR2 SVGAGI. V lost 3 bases and J lost 9; bases outside the gene matches: 7. The CDR3 extends over 15 amino acids. The CDR3 loop reads CASSYEGQGAGEQFF. The CDR3 nucleotides read TGTGCCAGCAGTTATGAAGGACAGGGGGCTGGTGAGCAGTTCTTC.

The V gene is TRBV9, the J gene TRBJ1-3, with a possible D match to TRBD1 (5 bases). V lost 0 bases and J 0 bases, leaving 13 bases between the germline ends. CDR3 length: 17 amino acids. Germline V lookup: CDR1 SGDLS, CDR2 YYNGEE. The CDR3 protein is CASSVGGGSGSGNTIYF. In DNA form, the CDR3 reads TGTGCCAGCAGCGTAGGGGGGGGGTCTGGCTCTGGAAACACCATATATTTT. Drawing the rest from reference TRBV9 and TRBJ1-3, the complete variable domain is DSGVTQTPKHLITATGQRVTLRCSPRSGDLSVYWYQQSLDQGLQFLIQYYNGEERAKGNILERFSAQQFPDLHSELNLSSLELGDSALYFCASSVGGGSGSGNTIYFGEGSWLTVV.

In this sample, this clone turned up once. The V and J genes are TRBV5-4 and TRBJ2-1; tentative D call: TRBD1 (7 bases). V lost 5 bases to trimming and J lost 2 bases, with 20 bases between them. Germline values: CDR1 SGHNT, CDR2 YYREEE (reference sequence). CDR3 length: 17 amino acids. The CDR3 coding sequence is TGTGCCAGCAGTCGAGGGGGCGGAGGGGGGCCCTACAATGAGCAGTTCTTC. Translating gives CASSRGGGGGPYNEQFF.

This clone is a singleton in its sample. The gene calls are TRBV27 and TRBJ1-2, with a tentative D call TRBD1 (5 bases). Per germline, CDR1 MNHEY and CDR2 SMNVEV (reference sequence). V lost 5 bases and J 4 bases, leaving 14 bases between the germline ends. CDR3 size: 14 residues. The CDR3 protein is CASSAGISLYGYTF. As DNA, the CDR3 is TGTGCCAGCAGTGCAGGGATCTCCCTCTATGGCTACACCTTC.

This clone is a singleton in its sample. The chain is built from TRBV5-5 and TRBJ1-3; 9 bases agree with TRBD1. CDR1 SGHKS and CDR2 YYEKEE come from the germline V gene (reference sequence). The CDR3 is 16 amino acids. V shed 4 bases and J 3 bases; nucleotides not matched to a gene: 8. The CDR3 DNA sequence: TGTGCCAGCAGCGAAAGACCGACAGGGGGTGGAAACACCATATATTTT. Its translation: CASSERPTGGGNTIYF.

The J gene is TRBJ2-5, the V gene TRBV19, with 7 bases fitting TRBD1. The V gene's germline CDR1 is LNHDA and CDR2 SQIVND (reference sequence). This CDR3 contains 14 residues. V lost 4 bases, J lost 1 base, and 3 bases stayed unmatched. The DNA of the CDR3 is TGTGCCAGTAGTACCGGGACAGCCCAAGAGACCCAGTACTTC. Residues: CASSTGTAQETQYF.

A few counts support this clone. The chain has TRBV30 and TRBJ2-1, with 7 bases aligning to TRBD2. V trimming: 1 base; J trimming: 1 base; junction bases outside the gene matches: 7. The CDR3 consists of 16 residues. Germline lookup yields CDR1 GTSNPN and CDR2 SVGIG (reference sequence). This CDR3 is CAWSGAGKRSYNEQFF. Written as DNA, the CDR3 is TGTGCCTGGAGTGGAGCGGGAAAAAGGTCCTACAATGAGCAGTTCTTC.

In its sample, this clone was seen a few times. V and J are TRBV5-6 and TRBJ1-2, with a tentative D call TRBD1 (5 bases). Germline V gene data show CDR1 as SGHDT and CDR2 as YYEEEE. Between the trimmed V and J ends, which lost 3 bases and 4 bases, there was a span of 13 bases. There are 14 residues in the CDR3. As DNA, the CDR3 is TGTGCCAGCAGCTCTGGCCAGGGCGGCTATGGCTACACCTTC. Its translation is CASSSGQGGYGYTF.

The rearrangement joins TRBV7-9 to TRBJ1-1, with D possibly matching TRBD1 (5 bases). Trimming took off 5 bases at V and 1 base at J, with 8 bases between the two ends. CDR1 is SEHNR and CDR2 is FQNEAQ in the germline V gene (reference sequence). The length of the CDR3 is 13 residues. In DNA form, the CDR3 reads TGTGCCAGCAGCCCGACAGAGAACACTGAAGCTTTCTTT. It translates to CASSPTENTEAFF.

The rearrangement joins TRBV2 to TRBJ1-4; perhaps TRBD1 as D (5 bases). The CDR3 is 14 residues long. Germline CDR1 SNHLY, CDR2 FYNNEI. Trimming left V 6 bases short and J 8 bases short, with 16 bases between. CDR3 sequence reads: CASRGRAGMEKLFF. CDR3 nucleotides: TGTGCCAGCAGGGGAAGGGCAGGGATGGAAAAACTGTTTTTT.

V and J are TRBV27 and TRBJ2-6; 9 nucleotides match TRBD1. The CDR3 extends over 17 amino acids. V lost 4 bases, J lost 1 base, and 5 bases stayed unmatched. Germline V CDR1 and CDR2: MNHEY, SMNVEV (reference sequence). Here the CDR3 DNA reads TGTGCCAGCAGTTCGGGACAGGGTGCGTCTGGGGCCAACGTCCTGACTTTC. It is translated as CASSSGQGASGANVLTF.

The chain links TRBV7-3 to TRBJ2-1; tentatively, D is TRBD1 (5 bases). Trimming took off 5 bases at V and 8 bases at J, with 19 bases between the two ends. CDR1 is SGHTA and CDR2 is FQGTGA in the germline V gene. CDR3 length: 15 amino acids. The CDR3: CASSRGWQGLDEQFF. The CDR3 region has the DNA TGTGCCAGCAGCCGAGGCTGGCAGGGTTTGGATGAGCAGTTCTTC.

J is TRBJ1-2 and V is TRBV28; the D is unclear. V lost 6 bases to trimming and J lost 4 bases, with 18 bases between them. The germline V gene has CDR1 MDHEN and CDR2 SYDVKM. The CDR3 length is 15 residues. CDR3 protein: CASRTLVQTSYGYTF. CDR3 nucleotides: TGTGCCAGCAGGACACTGGTTCAGACCAGCTATGGCTACACCTTC.

This chain uses TRBV7-9 with TRBJ1-1; no reliable D call. The CDR3 spans 15 residues. The germline V gene encodes CDR1 SEHNR and CDR2 FQNEAQ (reference sequence). Trimming removed 1 base at V and 3 bases at J, with 12 bases between. The DNA for the CDR3 is TGTGCCAGCAGCTTAGGGCGGGGTGGGTACACTGAAGCTTTCTTT. It codes for CASSLGRGGYTEAFF.

The rearrangement joins TRBV5-6 to TRBJ2-2; 7 bases line up with TRBD1. J was trimmed by 4 bases and V by 4 bases; bases with no gene match: 4. The CDR3 covers 14 residues. The V gene's germline CDR1 is SGHDT and CDR2 YYEEEE. In DNA form, the CDR3 reads TGTGCCAGCAGCACATACAGGGGCACCGGGGAGCTGTTTTTT. Protein: CASSTYRGTGELFF.

This rearrangement joins TRBV4-1 to TRBJ2-1, with D maybe TRBD2 (6 bases). V gave up 2 bases and J gave up 0 bases, with 17 bases separating them. From germline, CDR1 is MGHRA and CDR2 YSYEKL. The CDR3 spans 18 residues. The CDR3 loop is CASSQKRERGLSYNEQFF. The CDR3, as DNA: TGCGCCAGCAGCCAAAAGAGGGAACGGGGACTCTCCTACAATGAGCAGTTCTTC.

The rearrangement joins TRBV18 to TRBJ1-2; the D is unclear. V gave up 2 bases and J gave up 4 bases, with 11 bases separating them. The CDR3 contains 14 residues. CDR1 KGHSH and CDR2 LQKENI come from the germline V gene. The CDR3 region has the DNA TGTGCCAGCTCACCAAGGGCGGGTTCCTATGGCTACACCTTC. This gives the protein CASSPRAGSYGYTF.

This chain joins TRBV25-1 and TRBJ1-3; D is unresolved. This CDR3 is built from 14 residues. Germline lookup yields CDR1 MGHDK and CDR2 SYGVNS. Trimming stripped 4 bases from V and 3 bases from J, with 10 bases between. The CDR3 protein is CASSGSVIGNTIYF. Written as DNA, the CDR3 is TGTGCCAGCAGTGGTTCGGTAATTGGAAACACCATATATTTT.

This sequence joins TRBV5-4 and TRBJ2-1; 8 bases align to TRBD1. The germline CDR1 and CDR2 sequences are SGHNT and YYREEE (reference sequence). Trimming cost V 0 bases and J 1 base; bases outside gene matches: 0. CDR3 length: 15 residues. The CDR3 DNA follows: TGTGCCAGCAGCTTGGACAGGGGGTCCTACAATGAGCAGTTCTTC. Its translation is CASSLDRGSYNEQFF.

This chain links TRBV29-1 with TRBJ1-4, with D possibly TRBD1 on 5 matching bases. Germline-derived CDR1 and CDR2 are SQVTM and ANQGSEA. V gave up 3 bases and J gave up 8 bases, with 7 bases separating them. The CDR3 has 11 residues. The chain's CDR3 is CSVDKGEKLFF. The CDR3 DNA sequence: TGCAGCGTTGATAAGGGGGAAAAACTGTTTTTT.

J is TRBJ1-1 and V is TRBV19; the D gene is possibly TRBD1 (5 bases). The germline V and J ends were trimmed by 6 bases and 5 bases, with 13 bases remaining between them. This CDR3 comprises 13 residues. The germline CDR1 and CDR2 sequences are LNHDA and SQIVND (reference sequence). CDR3 in DNA: TGTGCCAGTAGAGTTATCGCAGGGACTGAAGCTTTCTTT. It specifies CASRVIAGTEAFF.

The J gene is TRBJ1-1, the V gene TRBV5-1; D call uncertain. Germline lookup yields CDR1 SGHRS and CDR2 YFSETQ. The V gene lost 2 bases and the J gene lost 0 bases, with 11 bases spanning the gap. The CDR3 sequence is 15 residues long. The CDR3 reads CASSLMTNMNTEAFF. CDR3 DNA: TGCGCCAGCAGCTTAATGACAAACATGAACACTGAAGCTTTCTTT.